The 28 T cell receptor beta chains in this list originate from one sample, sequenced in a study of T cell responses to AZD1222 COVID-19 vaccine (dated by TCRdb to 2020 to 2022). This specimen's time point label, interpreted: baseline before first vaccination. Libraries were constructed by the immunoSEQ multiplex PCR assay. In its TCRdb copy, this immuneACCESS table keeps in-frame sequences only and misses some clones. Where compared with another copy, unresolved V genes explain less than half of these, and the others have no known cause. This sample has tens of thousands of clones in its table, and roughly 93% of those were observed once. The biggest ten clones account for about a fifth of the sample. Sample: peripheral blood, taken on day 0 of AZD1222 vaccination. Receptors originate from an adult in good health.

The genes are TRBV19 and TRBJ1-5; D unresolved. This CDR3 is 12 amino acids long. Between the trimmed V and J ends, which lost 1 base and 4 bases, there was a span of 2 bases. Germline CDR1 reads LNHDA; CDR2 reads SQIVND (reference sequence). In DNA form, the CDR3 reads TGTGCCAGTAGTATAGTAAATCAGCCCCAGCATTTT. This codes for CASSIVNQPQHF.

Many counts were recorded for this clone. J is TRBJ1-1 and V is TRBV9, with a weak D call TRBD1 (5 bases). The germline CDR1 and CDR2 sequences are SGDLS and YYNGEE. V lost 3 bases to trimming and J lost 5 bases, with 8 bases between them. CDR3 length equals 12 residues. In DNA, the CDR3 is TGTGCCAGCAGCGGAGGGGCAACTGAAGCTTTCTTT. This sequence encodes CASSGGATEAFF.

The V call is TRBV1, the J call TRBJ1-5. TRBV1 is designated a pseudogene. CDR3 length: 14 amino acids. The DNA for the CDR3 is TGCACCAGCAGCTCGGTCCCAAAGAGGCAGCCCCAGCATTTT. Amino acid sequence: CTSSSVPKRQPQHF.

CDR3 protein: CASSERYGSGDTEAFF. The CDR3 bases are TGTGCCAGCAGTGAAAGATATGGCAGCGGAGACACTGAAGCTTTCTTT. The chain links TRBV6-1 to TRBJ1-1, with D hard to call. Germline V gene sequence: CDR1 MNHNS, CDR2 SASEGT. Deletions cut 2 bases from V and 3 bases from J, with 16 bases between. The length of the CDR3 is 16 residues.

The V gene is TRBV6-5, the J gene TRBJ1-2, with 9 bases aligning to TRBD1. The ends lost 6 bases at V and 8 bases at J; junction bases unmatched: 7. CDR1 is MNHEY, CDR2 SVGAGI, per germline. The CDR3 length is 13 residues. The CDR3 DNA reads TGTGCCAGCAGGCGGACAGGGGTATACGGCTACACCTTC. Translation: CASRRTGVYGYTF.

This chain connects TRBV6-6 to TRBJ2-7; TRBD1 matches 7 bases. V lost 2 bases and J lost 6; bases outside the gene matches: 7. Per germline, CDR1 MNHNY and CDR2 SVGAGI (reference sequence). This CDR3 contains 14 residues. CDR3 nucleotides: TGTGCCAGCAGTTACGAATTGGGACAGCTCGAGCAGTACTTC. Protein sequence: CASSYELGQLEQYF.

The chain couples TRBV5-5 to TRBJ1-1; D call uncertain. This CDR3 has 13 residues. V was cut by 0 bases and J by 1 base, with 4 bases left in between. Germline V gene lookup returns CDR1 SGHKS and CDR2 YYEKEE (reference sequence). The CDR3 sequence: CASSLGGNTEAFF. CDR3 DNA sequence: TGTGCCAGCAGCTTGGGGGGGAACACTGAAGCTTTCTTT.

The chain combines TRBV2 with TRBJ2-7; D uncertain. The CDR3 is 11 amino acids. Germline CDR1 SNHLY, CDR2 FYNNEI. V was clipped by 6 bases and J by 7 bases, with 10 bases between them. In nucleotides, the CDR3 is TGTGCCAGCAGCCCAACAGTGGAGCAGTACTTC. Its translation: CASSPTVEQYF.

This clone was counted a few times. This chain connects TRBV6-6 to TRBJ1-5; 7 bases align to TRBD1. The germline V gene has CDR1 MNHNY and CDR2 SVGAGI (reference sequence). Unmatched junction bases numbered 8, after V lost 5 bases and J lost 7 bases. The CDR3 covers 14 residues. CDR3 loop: CASSPGDRGQPQHF. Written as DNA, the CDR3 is TGTGCCAGCAGTCCCGGGGACAGAGGCCAGCCCCAGCATTTT.

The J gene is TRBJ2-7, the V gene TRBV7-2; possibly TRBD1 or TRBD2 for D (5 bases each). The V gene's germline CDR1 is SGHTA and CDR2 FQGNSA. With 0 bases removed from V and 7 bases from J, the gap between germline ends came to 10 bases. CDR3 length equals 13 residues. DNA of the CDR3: TGTGCCAGCAGCTTAGCGGGGACGAGGGAGCAGTACTTC. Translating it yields CASSLAGTREQYF.

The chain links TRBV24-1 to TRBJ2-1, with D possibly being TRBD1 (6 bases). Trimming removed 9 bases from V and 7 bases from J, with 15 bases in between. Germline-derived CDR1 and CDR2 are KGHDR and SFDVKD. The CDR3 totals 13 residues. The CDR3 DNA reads TGTGCCACCCGCAGGGGAGAGCGGAATGAGCAGTTCTTC. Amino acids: CATRRGERNEQFF.

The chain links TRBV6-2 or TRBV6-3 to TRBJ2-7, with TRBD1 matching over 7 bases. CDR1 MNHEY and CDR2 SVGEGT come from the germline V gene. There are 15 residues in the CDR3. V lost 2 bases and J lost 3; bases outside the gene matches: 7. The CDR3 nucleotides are TGTGCCAGCAGTTACGAGGCGGCAGGGGGCTACGAGCAGTACTTC. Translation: CASSYEAAGGYEQYF.

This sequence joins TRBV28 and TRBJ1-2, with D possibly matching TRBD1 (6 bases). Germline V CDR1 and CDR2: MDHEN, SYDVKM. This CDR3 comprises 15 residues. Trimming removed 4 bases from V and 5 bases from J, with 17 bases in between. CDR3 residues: CASSSYTRGPYGYTF. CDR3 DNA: TGTGCCAGCAGTTCCTACACTCGGGGGCCATATGGCTACACCTTC.

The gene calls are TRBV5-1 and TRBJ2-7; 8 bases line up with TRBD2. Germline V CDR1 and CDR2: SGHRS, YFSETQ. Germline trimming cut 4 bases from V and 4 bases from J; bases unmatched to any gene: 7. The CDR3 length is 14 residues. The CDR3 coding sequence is TGCGCCAGCAGCCCTGGCGGGGGGCTATACGAGCAGTACTTC. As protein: CASSPGGGLYEQYF. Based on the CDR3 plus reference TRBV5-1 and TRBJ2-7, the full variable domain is KAGVTQTPRYLIKTRGQQVTLSCSPISGHRSVSWYQQTPGQGLQFLFEYFSETQRNKGNFPGRFSGRQFSNSRSEMNVSTLELGDSALYLCASSPGGGLYEQYFGPGTRLTVT.

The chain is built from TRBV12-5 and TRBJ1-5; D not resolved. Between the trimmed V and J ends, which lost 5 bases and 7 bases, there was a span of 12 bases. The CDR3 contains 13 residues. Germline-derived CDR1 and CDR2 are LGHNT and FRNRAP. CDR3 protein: CASGVVGFQPQHF. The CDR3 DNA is TGTGCTAGTGGTGTCGTCGGGTTCCAGCCCCAGCATTTT. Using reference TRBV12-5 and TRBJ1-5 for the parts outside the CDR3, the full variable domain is DARVTQTPRHKVTEMGQEVTMRCQPILGHNTVFWYRQTMMQGLELLAYFRNRAPLDDSGMPKDRFSAEMPDATLATLKIQPSEPRDSAVYFCASGVVGFQPQHFGDGTRLSIL.

CDR3 coding DNA: TGTGCCAGCTCACCAACAGGGGGCTCTGACAATGAGCAGTTCTTC. It is translated as CASSPTGGSDNEQFF. The chain joins TRBV18 to TRBJ2-1; TRBD1 aligns across 9 bases. The junction had 4 bases not matched to a gene; V was cut back by 2 bases and J by 5 bases. The CDR3 extends over 15 amino acids. From germline, CDR1 is KGHSH and CDR2 LQKENI.

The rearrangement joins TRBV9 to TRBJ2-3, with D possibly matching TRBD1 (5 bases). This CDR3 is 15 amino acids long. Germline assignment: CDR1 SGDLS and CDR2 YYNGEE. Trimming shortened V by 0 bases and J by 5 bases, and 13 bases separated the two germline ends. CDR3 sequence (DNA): TGTGCCAGCAGCGTAGGCCTATCTCAGGGAGATACGCAGTATTTT. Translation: CASSVGLSQGDTQYF.

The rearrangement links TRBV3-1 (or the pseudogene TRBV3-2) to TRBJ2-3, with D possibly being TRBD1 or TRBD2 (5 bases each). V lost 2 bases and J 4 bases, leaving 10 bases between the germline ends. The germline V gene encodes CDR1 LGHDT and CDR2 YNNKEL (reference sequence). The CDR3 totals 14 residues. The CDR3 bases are TGTGCCAGCAGCCAACAGGGAGACTCAGATACGCAGTATTTT. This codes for CASSQQGDSDTQYF.

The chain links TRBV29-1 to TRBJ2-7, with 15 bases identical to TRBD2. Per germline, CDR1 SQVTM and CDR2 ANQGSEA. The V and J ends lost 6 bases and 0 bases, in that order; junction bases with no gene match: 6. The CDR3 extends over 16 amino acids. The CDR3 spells CSVAGTSGGNSYEQYF. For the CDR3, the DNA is TGCAGCGTGGCCGGGACTAGCGGGGGGAACTCCTACGAGCAGTACTTC.

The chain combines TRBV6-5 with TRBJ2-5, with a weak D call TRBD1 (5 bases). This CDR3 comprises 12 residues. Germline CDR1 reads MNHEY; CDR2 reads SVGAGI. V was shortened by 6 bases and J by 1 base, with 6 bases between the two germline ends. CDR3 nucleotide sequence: TGTGCCAGCAGACAGGTCCAAGAGACCCAGTACTTC. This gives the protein CASRQVQETQYF.

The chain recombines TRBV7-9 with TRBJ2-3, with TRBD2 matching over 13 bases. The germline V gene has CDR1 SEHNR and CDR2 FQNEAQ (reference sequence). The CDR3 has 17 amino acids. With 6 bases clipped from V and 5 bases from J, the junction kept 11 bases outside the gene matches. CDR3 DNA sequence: TGTGCCAGCAGATCGCATAGACTAGCGGGGGGAGTAGATACGCAGTATTTT. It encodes CASRSHRLAGGVDTQYF.

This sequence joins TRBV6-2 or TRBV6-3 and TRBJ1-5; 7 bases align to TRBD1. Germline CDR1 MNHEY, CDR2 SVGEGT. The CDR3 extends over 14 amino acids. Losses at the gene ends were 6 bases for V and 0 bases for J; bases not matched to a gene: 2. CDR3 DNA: TGTGCCAGCAGCCGGGACAGTAGCAATCAGCCCCAGCATTTT. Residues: CASSRDSSNQPQHF.

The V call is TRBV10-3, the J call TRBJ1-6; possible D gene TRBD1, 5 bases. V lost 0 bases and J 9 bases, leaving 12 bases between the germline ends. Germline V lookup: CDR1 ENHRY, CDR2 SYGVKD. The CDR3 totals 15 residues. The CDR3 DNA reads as TGTGCCATCAGTGAGTCGGGGACCGAAGTTTCACCCCTCCACTTT. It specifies CAISESGTEVSPLHF.

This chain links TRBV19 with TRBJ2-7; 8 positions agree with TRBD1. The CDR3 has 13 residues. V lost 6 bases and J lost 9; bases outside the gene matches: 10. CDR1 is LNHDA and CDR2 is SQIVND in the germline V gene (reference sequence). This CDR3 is CASSLDREGRQYF. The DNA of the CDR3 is TGTGCCAGTAGCTTGGACAGGGAAGGACGGCAGTACTTC.

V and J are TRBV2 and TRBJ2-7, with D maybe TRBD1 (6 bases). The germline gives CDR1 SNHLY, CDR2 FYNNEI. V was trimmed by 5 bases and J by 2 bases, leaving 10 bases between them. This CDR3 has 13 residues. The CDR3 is CASSPAGAYEQYF. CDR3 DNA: TGTGCCAGCAGTCCTGCAGGGGCCTACGAGCAGTACTTC.

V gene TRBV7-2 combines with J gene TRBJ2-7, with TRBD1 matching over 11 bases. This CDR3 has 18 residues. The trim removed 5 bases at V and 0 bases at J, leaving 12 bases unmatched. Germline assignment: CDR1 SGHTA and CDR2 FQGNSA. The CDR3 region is CASSPRTGGGTFSYEQYF. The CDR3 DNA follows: TGTGCCAGCAGCCCGAGGACAGGGGGCGGCACTTTCTCCTACGAGCAGTACTTC. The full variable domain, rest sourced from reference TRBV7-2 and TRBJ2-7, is GAGVSQSPSNKVTEKGKDVELRCDPISGHTALYWYRQSLGQGLEFLIYFQGNSAPDKSGLPSDRFSAERTGGSVSTLTIQRTQQEDSAVYLCASSPRTGGGTFSYEQYFGPGTRLTVT.

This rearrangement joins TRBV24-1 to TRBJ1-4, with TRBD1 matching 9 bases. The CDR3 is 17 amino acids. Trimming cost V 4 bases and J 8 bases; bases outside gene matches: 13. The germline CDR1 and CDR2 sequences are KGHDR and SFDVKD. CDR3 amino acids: CATSDYDPGTGSEKLFF. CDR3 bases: TGTGCCACCAGTGACTATGATCCCGGGACAGGGTCAGAAAAACTGTTTTTT.

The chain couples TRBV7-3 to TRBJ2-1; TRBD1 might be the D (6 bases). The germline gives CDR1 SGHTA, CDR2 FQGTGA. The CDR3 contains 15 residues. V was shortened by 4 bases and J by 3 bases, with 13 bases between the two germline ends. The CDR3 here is CASSYFRDNYNEQFF. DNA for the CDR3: TGTGCCAGCAGCTACTTCCGGGACAACTACAATGAGCAGTTCTTC.